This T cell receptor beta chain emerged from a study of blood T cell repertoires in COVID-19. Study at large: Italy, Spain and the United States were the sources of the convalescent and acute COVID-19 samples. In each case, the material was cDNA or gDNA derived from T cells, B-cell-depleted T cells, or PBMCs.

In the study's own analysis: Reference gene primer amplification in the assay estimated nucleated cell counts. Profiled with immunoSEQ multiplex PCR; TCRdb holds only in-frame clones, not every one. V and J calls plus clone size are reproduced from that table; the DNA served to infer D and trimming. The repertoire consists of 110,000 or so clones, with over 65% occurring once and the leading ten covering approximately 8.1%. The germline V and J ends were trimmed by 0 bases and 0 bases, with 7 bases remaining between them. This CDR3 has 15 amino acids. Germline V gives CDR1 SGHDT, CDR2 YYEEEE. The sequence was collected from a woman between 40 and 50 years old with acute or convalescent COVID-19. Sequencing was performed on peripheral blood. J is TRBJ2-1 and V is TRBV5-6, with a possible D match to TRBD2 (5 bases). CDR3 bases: TGTGCCAGCAGCTTGGTGAGGGACTCCTACAATGAGCAGTTCTTC. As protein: CASSLVRDSYNEQFF.